The 17 T cell receptor beta chains listed next were all sequenced from one sample in a study of shared clonotypes between healthy human individuals. TCRdb's copy holds only in-frame clones and misses some; the assay was immunoSEQ multiplex PCR. The sample has 600,000 or so clones; roughly 98% are singletons. Naive CD8 populations comprised CD45RO-negative cells positively selected for CCR7, excluding terminally differentiated effector memory CD45RA+ cells. The sequencing sample was made of naive CD8+ T cells sorted from blood. These receptors all come from a man aged 25 to 45 in good health.

This clone was counted a single time. The genes are TRBV4-1 and TRBJ2-7; perhaps TRBD1 as D (5 bases). This CDR3 is 13 amino acids long. The V end was cut by 2 bases, the J end by 5 bases, with 10 bases between. Germline V gives CDR1 MGHRA, CDR2 YSYEKL. CDR3 nucleotide sequence: TGCGCCAGCAGCCAAAACCAGGGCGACGAGCAGTACTTC. This gives the protein CASSQNQGDEQYF.

This chain links TRBV11-3 with TRBJ2-1; possible D gene TRBD1, 6 bases. The germline CDR1 and CDR2 sequences are SGHNT and YENEEA. The CDR3 is 16 residues long. The V end lost 5 bases, the J end lost 3 bases, and 17 bases lay between the germline ends. CDR3 protein: CASSPTGGANYNEQFF. For the CDR3, the DNA is TGTGCCAGCAGCCCGACTGGGGGCGCGAACTACAATGAGCAGTTCTTC.

The V call is TRBV5-1, the J call TRBJ1-1; TRBD1 might be the D (5 bases). With 0 bases removed from V and 1 base from J, the gap between germline ends came to 10 bases. CDR3 length equals 15 residues. CDR1 and CDR2 (germline): SGHRS, YFSETQ. The CDR3 bases are TGCGCCAGCAGCTTGGTGTGGCAGGGGAACACTGAAGCTTTCTTT. Its translation: CASSLVWQGNTEAFF.

V is TRBV9 and J is TRBJ2-2; D might be TRBD1 (6 bases). This CDR3 has 14 residues. The ends were cut back, 4 bases at V and 5 bases at J, with 12 bases in the middle. CDR1 is SGDLS and CDR2 is YYNGEE in the germline V gene. CDR3 residues: CASSPGQATGELFF. In DNA, the CDR3 is TGTGCCAGCAGCCCGGGACAAGCAACCGGGGAGCTGTTTTTT.

Written as DNA, the CDR3 is TGTGCCAGCAGTTGGCAGGGGAGGTACTATGGCTACACCTTC. As protein: CASSWQGRYYGYTF. The rearrangement joins TRBV28 to TRBJ1-2, with D possibly TRBD1 on 6 matching bases. The V gene's germline CDR1 is MDHEN and CDR2 SYDVKM. V was trimmed by 4 bases and J by 3 bases, leaving 12 bases between them. The CDR3 is 14 amino acids.

The CDR3 loop reads CASGFGGFEDAYSGYTF. DNA for the CDR3: TGTGCTAGTGGTTTTGGGGGATTTGAGGACGCCTATTCTGGCTACACCTTC. J is TRBJ1-2 and V is TRBV12-5; maybe TRBD1 (5 bases). Germline-derived CDR1 and CDR2 are LGHNT and FRNRAP. The ends were cut back, 3 bases at V and 7 bases at J, with 24 bases in the middle. The CDR3 spans 17 residues.

The chain carries TRBV10-2 and TRBJ1-2; maybe TRBD1 (5 bases). Germline V gene data show CDR1 as WSHSY and CDR2 as SAAADI. Between the trimmed V and J ends, which lost 1 base and 3 bases, there was a span of 6 bases. The CDR3 has 13 residues. DNA for the CDR3: TGCGCCAGCAGTGAGTGGGGGGACTATGGCTACACCTTC. Amino acids: CASSEWGDYGYTF.

The rearrangement joins TRBV7-2 to TRBJ2-5, with 8 bases fitting TRBD1. V lost 5 bases to trimming and J lost 5 bases; unmatched junction nucleotides: 10. CDR1 and CDR2 from the germline V gene are SGHTA and FQGNSA. The CDR3 runs to 15 residues. CDR3 in amino acids: CASSIPTGAEETQYF. In nucleotides, the CDR3 is TGTGCCAGCAGCATCCCGACAGGGGCAGAGGAGACCCAGTACTTC.

The genes are TRBV19 and TRBJ2-1; D is uncertain. This CDR3 region has 13 residues. Per the germline V gene, CDR1 is LNHDA and CDR2 is SQIVND (reference sequence). With 5 bases removed from V and 8 bases from J, the gap between germline ends came to 13 bases. CDR3 nucleotide sequence: TGTGCCAGTAGTTCCAGGAACCTCGATGAGCAGTTCTTC. It encodes CASSSRNLDEQFF.

The chain uses TRBV15 and TRBJ1-2; D call uncertain. V lost 5 bases to trimming and J lost 6 bases, with 13 bases between them. CDR1 and CDR2 from the germline V gene are LNHNV and YYDKDF (reference sequence). CDR3 length: 13 amino acids. The CDR3, as DNA: TGTGCCACCAGCGACGGTCTCCGGGATGGCTACACCTTC. It yields the protein CATSDGLRDGYTF.

Concerning this clone: Other nucleotide sequences from this sample produce the same CDR3. The chain couples TRBV29-1 to TRBJ2-7; TRBD2 agrees at 11 bases. The CDR3 runs 13 residues. Trimming removed 6 bases from V and 2 bases from J; junction bases left unmatched: 3. CDR1 and CDR2 from the germline V gene are SQVTM and ANQGSEA. The DNA of the CDR3 is TGCAGCGTCAGACTAGCGGGGACCTACGAGCAGTACTTC. This translates into CSVRLAGTYEQYF.

The V gene is TRBV7-9, the J gene TRBJ2-2; 7 bases fit TRBD1. The V gene's germline CDR1 is SEHNR and CDR2 FQNEAQ (reference sequence). This CDR3 is built from 16 residues. J was trimmed by 6 bases and V by 8 bases; bases with no gene match: 15. The CDR3 loop is CASGRQGVGSPGELFF. DNA for the CDR3: TGTGCCAGCGGACGGCAGGGGGTTGGTAGTCCCGGGGAGCTGTTTTTT.

The chain employs TRBV2 and TRBJ2-3; 10 nucleotides align to TRBD1. With 8 bases clipped from V and 2 bases from J, the junction kept 10 bases outside the gene matches. The CDR3 extends over 16 amino acids. Germline V gene lookup returns CDR1 SNHLY and CDR2 FYNNEI. The CDR3 spells CASLARDRGFTDTQYF. The CDR3 DNA is TGTGCCAGCCTTGCTCGGGACAGGGGTTTCACAGATACGCAGTATTTT.

The genes are TRBV27 and TRBJ2-3, with 10 bases lining up with TRBD2. Germline V gene lookup returns CDR1 MNHEY and CDR2 SMNVEV (reference sequence). CDR3 size: 14 residues. V lost 7 bases to trimming and J lost 4 bases; unmatched junction nucleotides: 5. The CDR3 here is CASTSGLAADTQYF. In nucleotides, the CDR3 is TGTGCCAGCACCTCAGGACTAGCGGCAGATACGCAGTATTTT.

The rearrangement joins TRBV18 to TRBJ2-2, with 9 bases lining up with TRBD1. The CDR3 is made up of 17 amino acids. The V gene's germline CDR1 is KGHSH and CDR2 LQKENI. The ends lost 2 bases at V and 5 bases at J; junction bases unmatched: 9. The chain's CDR3 is CASSPNPGQGVTGELFF. CDR3 DNA: TGTGCCAGCTCACCAAACCCGGGACAGGGTGTTACCGGGGAGCTGTTTTTT. The full variable domain, with the rest looked up from reference TRBV18 and TRBJ2-2, is NAGVMQNPRHLVRRRGQEARLRCSPMKGHSHVYWYRQLPEEGLKFMVYLQKENIIDESGMPKERFSAEFPKEGPSILRIQQVVRGDSAAYFCASSPNPGQGVTGELFFGEGSRLTVL.

This sequence joins TRBV4-1 and TRBJ2-7; D remains ambiguous. This CDR3 comprises 14 residues. The germline V and J ends were trimmed by 3 bases and 0 bases, with 9 bases remaining between them. Germline lookup yields CDR1 MGHRA and CDR2 YSYEKL. The DNA for the CDR3 is TGCGCCAGCAGCCAGGAGACGTACTCCTACGAGCAGTACTTC. Its translation: CASSQETYSYEQYF.

About this clone: The same CDR3 arises from other DNA sequences in this sample as well. V is TRBV7-2 and J is TRBJ1-5; D gene unclear. Germline lookup yields CDR1 SGHTA and CDR2 FQGNSA. Trimming removed 1 base at V and 0 bases at J, with 7 bases between. The CDR3 has 15 amino acids. The CDR3 DNA reads TGTGCCAGCAGCTTAGAGGGTTATAGCAATCAGCCCCAGCATTTT. It codes for CASSLEGYSNQPQHF.